This note documents a single TCR beta chain sequence. Its antigen is unidentified. Methods used by the authors: After removing out-of-frame reads, 2 million to 2.5 million distinct TCRbeta sequences remained. The assay was immunoSEQ multiplex PCR, and TCRdb's table has in-frame clones only and misses some. V, J and clone size are taken as reported in that table, and D and trimming were inferred from the DNA itself. The repertoire holds tens of thousands of clones, with roughly 80% as singletons. Single viable CD3+CD4+CD8-CD45RO+ cells were sorted as the memory CD4+ T cells. This entry is derived from a study of memory CD4+ T cells and cytomegalovirus serostatus. Study outcomes and limitations: Median bootstrapped AUC for CMV status was just under 0.97 originally, less than 0.93 US-trained.

The sequenced sample consisted of memory CD4+ T cells from blood. The sequence derives from an adult in good health and CMV-seronegative.

For the CDR3, the DNA is TGTGCCAGCAGCAAAGGGTCAGATTTTTGTCTAGCGGGCGGTCAAGAGACCCAGTACTTC. Amino acids: CASSKGSDFCLAGGQETQYF. The V and J genes are TRBV21-1 and TRBJ2-5; the DNA was not used to check the table's D call, TRBD2. TRBV21-1 is a pseudogene. The CDR3 totals 20 residues.